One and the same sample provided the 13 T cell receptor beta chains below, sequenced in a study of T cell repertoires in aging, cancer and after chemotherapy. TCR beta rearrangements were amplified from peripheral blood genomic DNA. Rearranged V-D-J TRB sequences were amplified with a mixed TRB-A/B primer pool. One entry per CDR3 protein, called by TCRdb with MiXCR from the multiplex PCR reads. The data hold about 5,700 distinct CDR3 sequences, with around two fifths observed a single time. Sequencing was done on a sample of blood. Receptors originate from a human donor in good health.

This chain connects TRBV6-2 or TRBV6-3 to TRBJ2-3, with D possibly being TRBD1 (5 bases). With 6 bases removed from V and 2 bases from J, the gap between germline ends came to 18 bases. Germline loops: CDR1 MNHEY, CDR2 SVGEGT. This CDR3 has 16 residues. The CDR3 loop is CASSPTTDVATDTQYF. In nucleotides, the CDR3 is TGTGCCAGCAGCCCGACGACAGATGTCGCCACAGATACGCAGTATTTT.

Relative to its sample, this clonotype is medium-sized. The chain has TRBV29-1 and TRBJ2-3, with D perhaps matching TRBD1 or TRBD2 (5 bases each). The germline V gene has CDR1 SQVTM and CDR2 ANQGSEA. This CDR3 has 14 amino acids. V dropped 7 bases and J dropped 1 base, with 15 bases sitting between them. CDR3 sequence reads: CSAAGWGGTDTQYF. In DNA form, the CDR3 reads TGCAGCGCTGCGGGTTGGGGCGGCACAGATACGCAGTATTTT.

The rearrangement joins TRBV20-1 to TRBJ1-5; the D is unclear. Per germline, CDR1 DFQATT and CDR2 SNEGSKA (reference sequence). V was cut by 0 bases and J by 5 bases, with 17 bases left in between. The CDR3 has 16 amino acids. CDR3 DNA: TGCAGTGCTAGAGATTGGACTGGGTACAATGATCAGCCCCAGCATTTT. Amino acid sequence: CSARDWTGYNDQPQHF.

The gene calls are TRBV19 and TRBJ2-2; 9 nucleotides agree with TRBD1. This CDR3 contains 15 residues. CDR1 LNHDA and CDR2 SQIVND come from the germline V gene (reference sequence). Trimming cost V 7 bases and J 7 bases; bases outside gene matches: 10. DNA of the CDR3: TGTGCCAGTACTCGGGACAGGGTCTCAGGCGGGGAGCTGTTTTTT. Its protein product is CASTRDRVSGGELFF. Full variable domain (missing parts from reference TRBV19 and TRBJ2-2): DGGITQSPKYLFRKEGQNVTLSCEQNLNHDAMYWYRQDPGQGLRLIYYSQIVNDFQKGDIAEGYSVSREKKESFPLTVTSAQKNPTAFYLCASTRDRVSGGELFFGEGSRLTVL.

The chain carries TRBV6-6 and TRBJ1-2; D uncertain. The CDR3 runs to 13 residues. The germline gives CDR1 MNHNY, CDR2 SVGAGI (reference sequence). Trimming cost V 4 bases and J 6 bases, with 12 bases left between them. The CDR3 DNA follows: TGTGCCAGCAGTTCCCCCCGAACGCATGGCTACACCTTC. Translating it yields CASSSPRTHGYTF.

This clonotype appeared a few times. CDR3 in amino acids: CASQGSTDEKLFF. In DNA, the CDR3 is TGTGCCAGCCAAGGGAGTACGGATGAAAAACTGTTTTTT. The chain uses TRBV6-2 or TRBV6-3 and TRBJ1-4; D is ambiguous. Trimming stripped 8 bases from V and 6 bases from J, with 13 bases between. Germline loops: CDR1 MNHEY, CDR2 SVGEGT. The CDR3 is 13 amino acids.

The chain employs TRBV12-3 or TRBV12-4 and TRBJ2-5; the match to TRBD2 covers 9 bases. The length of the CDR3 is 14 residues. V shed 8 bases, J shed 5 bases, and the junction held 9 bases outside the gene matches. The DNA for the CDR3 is TGTGCCAGCGCCTTAGCGGGGGTCCGTGAGACCCAGTACTTC. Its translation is CASALAGVRETQYF.

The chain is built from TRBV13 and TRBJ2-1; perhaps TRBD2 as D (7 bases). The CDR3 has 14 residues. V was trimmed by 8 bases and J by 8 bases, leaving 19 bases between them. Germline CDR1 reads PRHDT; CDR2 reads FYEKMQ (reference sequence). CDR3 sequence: CASLVRGGWDEQFF. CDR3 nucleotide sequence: TGTGCCAGCCTCGTGAGGGGGGGCTGGGATGAGCAGTTCTTC.

CDR3 DNA: TGTGCCAGCAGTTTATCGGGGGGGGCGACTGAAGCTTTCTTT. Residues: CASSLSGGATEAFF. This chain joins TRBV27 and TRBJ1-1; D may be TRBD1 (6 bases). V dropped 0 bases and J dropped 5 bases, with 10 bases sitting between them. This CDR3 region has 14 residues. The germline V gene has CDR1 MNHEY and CDR2 SMNVEV (reference sequence).

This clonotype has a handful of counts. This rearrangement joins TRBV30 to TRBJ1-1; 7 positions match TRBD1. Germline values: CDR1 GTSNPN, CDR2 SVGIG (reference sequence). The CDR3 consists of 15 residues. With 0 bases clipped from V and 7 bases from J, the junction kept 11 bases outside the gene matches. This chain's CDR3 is CAWSVTPDREGEAFF. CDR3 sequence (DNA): TGTGCCTGGAGTGTAACCCCTGACAGGGAGGGTGAAGCTTTCTTT.

The DNA of the CDR3 is TGCAGCCCTTTTTTTGCTAGCACAGATACGCAGTATTTT. The encoded protein is CSPFFASTDTQYF. The chain combines TRBV29-1 with TRBJ2-3; no reliable D call. The CDR3 has 13 residues. CDR1 and CDR2 from the germline V gene are SQVTM and ANQGSEA. V was cut by 8 bases and J by 0 bases, with 12 bases left in between.

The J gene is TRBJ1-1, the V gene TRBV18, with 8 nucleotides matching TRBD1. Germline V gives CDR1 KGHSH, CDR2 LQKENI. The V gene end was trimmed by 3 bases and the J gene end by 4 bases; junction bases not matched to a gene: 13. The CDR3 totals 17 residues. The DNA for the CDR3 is TGTGCCAGCTCACCGGCAACCGGGACAGGAGGTAGCACTGAAGCTTTCTTT. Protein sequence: CASSPATGTGGSTEAFF.

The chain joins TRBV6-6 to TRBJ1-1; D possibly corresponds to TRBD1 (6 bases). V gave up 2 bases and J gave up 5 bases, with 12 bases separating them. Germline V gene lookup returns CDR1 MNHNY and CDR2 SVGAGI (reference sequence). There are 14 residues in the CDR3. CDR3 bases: TGTGCCAGCAGTTACGGGGGGCGGGAGACTGAAGCTTTCTTT. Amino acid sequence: CASSYGGRETEAFF.